This T cell receptor (beta chain) derives from a study of T cells in women clearing cervical HPV infection. Remarks on this clone: The read ends 3 residues shy of where the CDR3 ends; the end is completed using the germline J gene.

The CDR3 runs to 16 residues. Germline V gene data show CDR1 as MNHNS and CDR2 as SASEGT. V lost 0 bases and J lost 1, with 13 bases in between. Libraries were prepared by immunoSEQ multiplex PCR; TCRdb keeps only in-frame clonotypes and omits some of them. The sample has 25,000 to 35,000 clones; the top ten hold 4.2%. The sequence derives from a woman aged 18-69 years with a cervical HPV16 infection that either progressed to CIN3+ or cleared (not recorded which). The chain combines TRBV6-1 with TRBJ2-7, with D possibly matching TRBD1 (6 bases). Material: blood buffy coat. The covered CDR3 bases are TGTGCCAGCAGTGAAGCACTCTTAGGGGGTTCCTACGAG. It codes for CASSEALLGGSYE. The entire CDR3 is CASSEALLGGSYEQYF.